The rows below give T cell receptor beta chains drawn from one sample of a study of blood T cell repertoires in COVID-19. Produced via immunoSEQ multiplex PCR; TCRdb's table is partial and in-frame only. The repertoire holds roughly 150,000 clones, with 82% as singletons. The sample taken for sequencing was peripheral blood. The receptor source for this set is a woman aged 80 or over with acute or convalescent COVID-19. The CDR3 runs from the conserved cysteine through the conserved F or W. Each record gives: clone size, D gene, V gene, J gene, CDR3 DNA, CDR3 protein. A D gene is named only where the DNA matches it firmly. Not all rows give a size; the values are once, few, many and, for expanded clones, a class.

once,TRBD2,TRBV7-2,TRBJ2-1,TGTGCCAGCAGCCGTGTCAGCGGGGCGGGTCCGGGTGAGCAGTTCTTC,CASSRVSGAGPGEQFF
.,TRBD2,TRBV11-2,TRBJ2-3,TGTGCCAGCACCCGACTAGCGGGGCTGACCGATACGCAGTATTTT,CASTRLAGLTDTQYF
.,TRBD1,TRBV7-2,TRBJ1-5,TGTGCCAGCAGCTTAGTGGCGGACAGGAATCAGCCCCAGCATTTT,CASSLVADRNQPQHF
.,TRBD2,TRBV7-2,TRBJ2-5,TGTGCCAGCAGCTTCGGTCCTAGCGGGGGGGCCCAAGAGACCCAGTACTTC,CASSFGPSGGAQETQYF
.,TRBD1,TRBV27,TRBJ2-1,TGTGCCAGCAGTAAAACGTCCGGGACAGGGGTCTCTGAGCAGTTCTTC,CASSKTSGTGVSEQFF
once,TRBD2,TRBV5-6,TRBJ2-2,TGTGCCAGCGGAGCGGGGGCGGGCACCGGGGAGCTGTTTTTT,CASGAGAGTGELFF
.,TRBD2,TRBV6-5,TRBJ2-7,TGTGCCAGCAGCTCGGGACTAGCGGGGTCTCTAGAGTACTTC,CASSSGLAGSLEYF
.,.,TRBV6-2/TRBV6-3,TRBJ2-2,TGTGCCAGCAGTTACTGGTGGAGACTAGAGAGCACCGGGGAGCTGTTTTTT,CASSYWWRLESTGELFF
.,.,TRBV2,TRBJ1-1,TGTGCCAGCAGTTGGAGGACTGAAGCTTTCTTT,CASSWRTEAFF
.,TRBD1,TRBV5-1,TRBJ1-4,TGCGCCAGCAGTGCCGCAGGGGGTGAAAAACTGTTTTTT,CASSAAGGEKLFF
.,.,TRBV18,TRBJ1-6,TGTGCCAGCTCACCCATAGGGACTTCCCTATATAATTCACCCCTCCACTTT,CASSPIGTSLYNSPLHF
.,TRBD2,TRBV5-1,TRBJ2-7,TGCGCCAGCAGCCAGATCCTAGCGGGAGGCTCCTACGAGCAGTACTTC,CASSQILAGGSYEQYF
.,.,TRBV6-2/TRBV6-3,TRBJ1-5,TGTGCCAGCAGTGCCACGCCCGATGGGGGGTATAGCAATCAGCCCCAGCATTTT,CASSATPDGGYSNQPQHF
.,TRBD1,TRBV9,TRBJ1-1,TGTGCCAGCAGCGTAGTAGGTGGACCGGGACAGTTGGTTGAAGCTTTCTTT,CASSVVGGPGQLVEAFF
.,.,TRBV28,TRBJ2-5,TGTGCCAGCAGTTTCCACGACGACAGGAACCTCCAAGAGACCCAGTACTTC,CASSFHDDRNLQETQYF
.,TRBD1,TRBV5-6,TRBJ1-6,TGTGCCAGCAGCCTCGGGACAGATTATTCACCCCTCCACTTT,CASSLGTDYSPLHF
.,.,TRBV30,TRBJ2-7,TGTGCCTGGAGTGTACGCGGTCTTGCTCAGTACTTC,CAWSVRGLAQYF
.,.,TRBV5-6,TRBJ1-5,TGTGCCAGCAGCTTGGGTCGGGGAACCTATCAGTCGGGCAATCAGCCCCAGCATTTT,CASSLGRGTYQSGNQPQHF
.,.,TRBV21-1,TRBJ1-5,TGTGCCAGCAGCATGGGGGACAGGGCGTCTAGCAATCAGCCCCAGCATTTT,CASSMGDRASSNQPQHF
.,.,TRBV19,TRBJ2-5,TGTGCCAGTAGTCGAGGACAAGAGACCCAGTACTTC,CASSRGQETQYF
.,.,TRBV2,TRBJ1-1,TGTGCCAGCAGCGGCTTCGGGGGCACTGAAGCTTTCTTT,CASSGFGGTEAFF
once,TRBD1,TRBV4-1,TRBJ1-2,TGCGCCAGCAGCCAAACGACCGGGCAGGGGGGTGGCTACACCTTC,CASSQTTGQGGGYTF
.,TRBD2,TRBV6-4,TRBJ2-1,TGTGCCAGCAGTGCGGCTAGCGGGGGGGCTTTTGAGCAGTTCTTC,CASSAASGGAFEQFF
.,.,TRBV28,TRBJ1-6,TGTGCCAGCAGTTCCGGGGGGCGTCAGTCACCCCTCCACTTT,CASSSGGRQSPLHF
.,TRBD1,TRBV7-2,TRBJ2-1,TGTGCCAGCAGCTCCGGGACAGCCCTCAATGAGCAGTTCTTC,CASSSGTALNEQFF
.,.,TRBV6-6,TRBJ2-7,TGTGCCAGCAGTTATTACCGCCCGGGGGATTACGAGCAGTACTTC,CASSYYRPGDYEQYF
.,.,TRBV2,TRBJ2-3,TGTGCCAGCAGGGAGAGGACAGATACGCAGTATTTT,CASRERTDTQYF
.,.,TRBV11-2,TRBJ1-1,TGTGCCAGCAGCCCTCGATGGGGCCCGAACACTGAAGCTTTCTTT,CASSPRWGPNTEAFF
few,.,TRBV5-4,TRBJ2-6,TGTGCCAGCAGCTTGGTACGAGGCTCTGGGGCCAACGTCCTGACTTTC,CASSLVRGSGANVLTF
.,TRBD2,TRBV28,TRBJ2-5,TGTGCCAGCATGGGGGGGTTAGGTGGGGAGACCCAGTACTTC,CASMGGLGGETQYF
.,TRBD1,TRBV4-2,TRBJ1-6,TGTGCCAGCAGCCAACGGTCCGGACAGGGGACGAGTTCCTATAATTCACCCCTCCACTTT,CASSQRSGQGTSSYNSPLHF
.,TRBD1,TRBV27,TRBJ1-2,TGTGCCAGCAGTTTGGCAGGGGGGTTTTTAGATGGCTACACCTTC,CASSLAGGFLDGYTF
.,TRBD1,TRBV11-2,TRBJ2-3,TGTGCCAGCAGCTTAGGTGGCAGGGGGCCTACAGATACGCAGTATTTT,CASSLGGRGPTDTQYF
once,TRBD1,TRBV11-2,TRBJ1-2,TGTGCCAGCAGCTTAGATCCACTGACAGGGGGCTATGGCTACACCTTC,CASSLDPLTGGYGYTF
.,TRBD2,TRBV4-1,TRBJ2-7,TGCGCCAGCAGCCAACAACTAGCGGGAGCCTACGAGCAGTACTTC,CASSQQLAGAYEQYF
.,TRBD2,TRBV27,TRBJ2-7,TGTGCCAGCAGTCAGTCTCCACCGGGACTAGCGGGGTCGGGGGAGCAGTACTTC,CASSQSPPGLAGSGEQYF
.,.,TRBV3-1/TRBV3-2,TRBJ2-7,TGTGCCAGCAGTTCGGTCTCCTCCTCCTACGAGCAGTACTTC,CASSSVSSSYEQYF
.,TRBD1,TRBV2,TRBJ1-6,TGTGCCAGCAGAGGTCAGGGGGGACTTTCACCCCTCCACTTT,CASRGQGGLSPLHF
.,.,TRBV6-1,TRBJ1-1,TGTGCCAGCAGTGAAATGCAGATTGAAGCTTTCTTT,CASSEMQIEAFF
.,.,TRBV11-3,TRBJ1-6,TGTGCCAGCGTTGCCTCACAAAATTCACCCCTCCACTTT,CASVASQNSPLHF
.,TRBD1,TRBV5-4,TRBJ1-6,TGTGCCAGCAGCCGGGACAGGGAGACTCCACCCCTCCACTTT,CASSRDRETPPLHF
few,TRBD2,TRBV4-1,TRBJ2-1,TGCGCCAGCAGCCAAGAAGGGCTAGCGGGGGGCATTGAGCAGTTCTTC,CASSQEGLAGGIEQFF
.,TRBD1,TRBV14,TRBJ2-5,TGTGCCAGCAGCCAAGGACTGACAGGGGGCACAGAAGAGACCCAGTACTTC,CASSQGLTGGTEETQYF
once,TRBD2,TRBV19,TRBJ2-5,TGTGCCAGTAGCCGGAGGGGGGTCTTAGCGGGAGGGCAAGAGACCCAGTACTTC,CASSRRGVLAGGQETQYF
.,TRBD2,TRBV24-1,TRBJ2-7,TGTGCCACCAGCCCCGCTAAGAGGGGAGCGGGAGATCACTACGAGCAGTACTTC,CATSPAKRGAGDHYEQYF
.,TRBD2,TRBV2,TRBJ2-1,TGTGCCAGCAGTGTACTAGCGGGGGTTGAGCAGTTCTTC,CASSVLAGVEQFF
.,.,TRBV10-3,TRBJ2-2,TGTGCCATCAGTGGCGGGCCGATTAACACCGGGGAGCTGTTTTTT,CAISGGPINTGELFF
.,TRBD1,TRBV5-1,TRBJ1-1,TGCGCCAGCAGCTTGGAGGGACAGGGTGAAACTGAAGCTTTCTTT,CASSLEGQGETEAFF
.,TRBD2,TRBV6-1,TRBJ2-7,TGTGCCAGCAGTGAGAGTCTAGCGGGAGGGCAGGAGCAGTACTTC,CASSESLAGGQEQYF
.,TRBD1,TRBV18,TRBJ1-3,TGTGCCAGCTCACAAGGACAGGGGCACGCTGGAAACACCATATATTTT,CASSQGQGHAGNTIYF
.,.,TRBV11-3,TRBJ1-6,TGTGCCAGCACAATAGGGGTCAGGAATTCACCCCTCCACTTT,CASTIGVRNSPLHF
.,TRBD1,TRBV25-1,TRBJ2-1,TGTGCCAGCAAGTCGACAGGGGCTTACAATGAGCAGTTCTTC,CASKSTGAYNEQFF
.,.,TRBV3-1/TRBV3-2,TRBJ1-2,TGTGCCAGCAGCCGGACAGCCCCAAGACCGGGCTACACCTTC,CASSRTAPRPGYTF
.,TRBD2,TRBV10-2,TRBJ2-5,TGCGCCAGCAGTGATAGGCTAGCGGGAGTAGAGACCCAGTACTTC,CASSDRLAGVETQYF
.,.,TRBV19,TRBJ2-3,TGTGCCAGTACCGTCGCCTGGGGGCCAGGAAGAACAGATACGCAGTATTTT,CASTVAWGPGRTDTQYF